The clone carrying this T cell receptor (beta chain) showed up many times. Its target is not known. The entry originates in a study of post-analysis software for immune sequencing data. Findings and limits, study-wide: Compared with controls, patients showed significantly lower normalized Chao1 diversity. Elevated frequency relative to controls characterized roughly 5 TRBV segments in patients, TRBV5-6, TRBV5-1 and TRBV20-1 among them.

TCR beta libraries were prepared from cDNA with unique molecular identifiers. TCRdb reprocessed the PCR reads with MiXCR, giving one entry per CDR3 protein. The sample consists of 380,000 or so distinct CDR3 sequences, around 37% of them appearing once. The CDR3 has 14 amino acids. Trimming took off 0 bases at V and 5 bases at J, with 11 bases between the two ends. CDR1 and CDR2 from the germline V gene are SGHRS and YFSETQ. The source material was blood. This clonotype originated in a girl aged 10-17 years with multiple sclerosis. This chain uses TRBV5-1 with TRBJ2-5, with D hard to call. The chain's CDR3 is CASSLEAEGETQYF. The CDR3 coding sequence is TGCGCCAGCAGCTTGGAGGCTGAAGGGGAGACCCAGTACTTC.